One and the same sample provided the 8 T cell receptor beta chains below, sequenced in a study of naive CD8 T cells in extremely preterm neonates. Profiled with immunoSEQ multiplex PCR; TCRdb holds only in-frame clones, not every one. This table holds 4,500 to 6,000 clones, around 97% found once. The sequenced sample was naive CD8+ T cells from blood. All receptors come from a human donor in good health.

Here the CDR3 reads CAWSVAGTNTGELFF. The CDR3 DNA follows: TGTGCCTGGAGTGTTGCAGGGACGAACACCGGGGAGCTGTTTTTT. The J gene is TRBJ2-2, the V gene TRBV30, with D maybe TRBD1 (5 bases). Germline V CDR1 and CDR2: GTSNPN, SVGIG (reference sequence). V was shortened by 0 bases and J by 0 bases, with 8 bases between the two germline ends. The CDR3 length is 15 residues.

The rearrangement links TRBV7-3 to TRBJ1-1; D may be TRBD1 (5 bases). CDR3 length: 12 amino acids. Germline CDR1 is SGHTA and CDR2 is FQGTGA. V was shortened by 2 bases and J by 6 bases, with 7 bases between the two germline ends. The CDR3 protein is CASSLGGSEAFF. The CDR3, as DNA: TGTGCCAGCAGCTTAGGGGGGTCTGAAGCTTTCTTT.

In DNA form, the CDR3 reads TGCAGCGTTGCCTTGCCCAAGACAGGGTGGGACTATGGCTACACCTTC. Protein: CSVALPKTGWDYGYTF. This sequence joins TRBV29-1 and TRBJ1-2; 7 nucleotides align to TRBD1. V gave up 4 bases and J gave up 3 bases; unmatched junction bases: 14. In germline, CDR1 is SQVTM, CDR2 ANQGSEA. The CDR3 loop spans 16 amino acids.

The rearrangement uses TRBV10-2 and TRBJ2-7, with a tentative D call TRBD1 (5 bases). The CDR3 spans 14 residues. Trimming shortened V by 3 bases and J by 2 bases, and 11 bases separated the two germline ends. Per the germline V gene, CDR1 is WSHSY and CDR2 is SAAADI. In DNA form, the CDR3 reads TGCGCCAGCAGTGATAGGGGAAAGGCCTACGAGCAGTACTTC. This gives the protein CASSDRGKAYEQYF.

The chain recombines TRBV6-6 with TRBJ2-7; a possible D gene is TRBD1 (6 bases). The germline V gene encodes CDR1 MNHNY and CDR2 SVGAGI (reference sequence). V was cut by 5 bases and J by 1 base, with 9 bases left in between. The CDR3 is 13 amino acids. The DNA of the CDR3 is TGTGCCAGCAGTGGGGACACTTCCTACGAGCAGTACGTC. Residues: CASSGDTSYEQYV.

The V gene is TRBV7-8, the J gene TRBJ2-1, with 8 bases that match TRBD2. The CDR3 is 17 amino acids. Germline loops: CDR1 SGHVS, CDR2 FQNEAQ. Trimming removed 0 bases from V and 2 bases from J; junction bases left unmatched: 6. The CDR3 protein is CASSLARGEPAYNEQFF. The CDR3 DNA reads TGTGCCAGCAGCTTAGCGCGGGGGGAGCCCGCCTACAATGAGCAGTTCTTC.

The chain employs TRBV20-1 and TRBJ2-7; D is uncertain. Germline values: CDR1 DFQATT, CDR2 SNEGSKA (reference sequence). This CDR3 region has 11 residues. CDR3 nucleotides: TGCAGCTCGAGGCTGGTGGGCGAGCAGTACTTC. Translation gives CSSRLVGEQYF.

Concerning this clone: The identical CDR3 is also encoded by other nucleotide sequences in the sample. The chain links TRBV23-1 to TRBJ2-5; TRBD2 might be the D (7 bases). TRBV23-1 is treated as an ORF (open reading frame) with a function not yet certain. Trimming took off 11 bases at V and 7 bases at J, with 29 bases between the two ends. This CDR3 is built from 16 residues. The CDR3 sequence is CAARRGGQHSPGTQYF. CDR3 DNA: TGCGCCGCCCGAAGGGGGGGCCAGCACTCCCCGGGGACCCAGTACTTC.